This T cell receptor beta chain was sequenced for a study of T cell responses to AZD1222 COVID-19 vaccine. Study-wide context: Pooling was applied to second doses at about 4 or about 12 weeks.

CDR3 length: 15 amino acids. Profiled with immunoSEQ multiplex PCR; TCRdb holds only in-frame clones, not every one. The data show fewer than 300,000 clones, with about 92% seen just once and 0.55% held by the top ten. About this clone: Its antigen is undetermined.

Findings and caveats of the study: White British donors predominated, females outnumbered males, and clonal diversity was possibly underestimated. Without day 14 samples, only post-peak T cell repertoires were studied.

This clonotype originated in an adult in good health. Sequencing used peripheral blood, obtained on day 0 of AZD1222 vaccination. V is TRBV21-1 and J is TRBJ1-1. TRBV21-1 is labeled a pseudogene. CDR3: CASRPTTAVDTEAFF. The CDR3, as DNA: TGTGCCAGCAGACCAACCACGGCGGTAGATACTGAAGCTTTCTTT.